This record concerns one T cell receptor (beta chain) sequence. It lacks a known antigen. There are no base qualities to consult, and no much larger clone falls within one base. TCRbeta CDR3 regions were amplified from genomic DNA by means of the immunoSEQ Assay, a bias-controlled multiplex PCR. Per the source publication's procedure: Nucleated cell counts per sample were estimated from amplification of reference gene primers within the assay. To quantify the absolute abundance of each unique TCRbeta CDR3 rearrangement, sequence reads were collapsed and filtered. For each sample, productive Simpson clonality was calculated as the square root of Simpson's diversity index across productive rearrangements. The source is immuneACCESS, and TCRdb retained only in-frame sequences with V and J called. Part of the clones is not carried over; for the studies checked, unresolved V genes explain less than half of this, and the remainder is unexplained. V and J calls and clone size are those listed in that table; D and trimming were worked out from the DNA. The sample data list about 310,000 clones, and about nine tenths of these were observed just once. In total, the top ten clones hold roughly 5.2% of the sample.

These data are taken from a study of blood T cell repertoires in COVID-19 (dated by TCRdb to 2018 to 2021). General notes on the study: Samples from collaborators originated in the United States, Italy and Spain and spanned both the acute and convalescent phases of COVID-19. The material from the prospective study consisted of cDNA or gDNA derived from T cells, B-cell-depleted T cells, or PBMCs. Samples were obtained from the ongoing ImmuneRACE study (first 160 participants) and from over 1,000 subjects provided by 6 global collaborators. The repertoires were released in a freely available public database intended as a resource for research on the immune response to SARS-CoV-2. The dataset comprised deeply sampled blood TCRbeta repertoires from subjects exposed to, actively infected with, or recovered from COVID-19. HLA class I and class II types, where available, came from metadata supplied by the sample provider rather than from assay-based typing. Nearly every sample came with metadata listing a de-identified subject ID, COVID-19 status, age in years and sex.

Participants in the prospective study were enrolled through a virtual design, were aged about 18 to 100 years, and lived in approximately 25 United States geographic areas. In the prospective study, participants were assigned to cohorts based on the clinical history participants reported in a screening survey and a study questionnaire. Recovered participants in ImmuneRACE Cohort 3 were defined by two consecutive negative NP/OP PCR tests, clearance by a healthcare professional, or resolution of symptoms. Each participant in the prospective study had whole blood, serum and a nasopharyngeal or oropharyngeal swab collected by mobile phlebotomists. Over a roughly two-month period, participants in the prospective study had the option of providing additional blood draws and questionnaires. Blood samples from the prospective study were shipped frozen or at room temperature prior to DNA extraction. CDR1 and CDR2 (KGHDR, SFDVKD) derive from the germline V gene. Trimming removed 4 bases from V and 8 bases from J; the gene matches leave 7 bases unexplained. Spanning cysteine to phenylalanine, the CDR3 consists of 15 amino acids. The kept DNA is CDR3 alone, 45 bases in frame from the first base.

Overall study results and their limits: How much clinical and demographic metadata was included differed by source and by participant, and the metadata was provided uncurated.

The chain joins TRBV24-1 to TRBJ2-1; 10 middle bases align to TRBD1. The material sequenced was PBMCs or T cells enriched from blood (not recorded which). The clonotype originates from a man aged 55 to 69 who had recovered from COVID-19. CDR3 loop: CATSERQGALDEQFF. In nucleotides, the sequence is TGTGCCACCAGTGAAAGACAGGGGGCGTTGGATGAGCAGTTCTTC.